The TCR beta chain described here comes from a study of T cells after yellow fever vaccination. General study findings and limits: Among primary-vaccination clones, most reappeared after the booster, at 95% to 96% for CD4 and about 90% for CD8. FACS-sorted repertoires could harbor abundant contaminating bulk-population clonotypes.

TCRdb recomputed calls from the 5' RACE reads with MiXCR, one row per CDR3 protein. In the table there are approximately 550,000 distinct CDR3 sequences, roughly 19% of which are singletons. As concerns this clonotype: Its antigen remains unidentified.

Germline CDR1 is KGHSH and CDR2 is LQKENI. V was cut by 2 bases and J by 0 bases, with 8 bases left in between. The CDR3 is made up of 15 amino acids. This clonotype was sampled from a man between 25 and 39 years old who received the YFV17D yellow fever vaccine. The source material was PBMCs, sampled 15 days after the yellow fever booster vaccination. The J gene is TRBJ2-1, the V gene TRBV18; D gene uncertain. The CDR3: CASSPGIASYNEQFF. The CDR3 coding sequence is TGTGCCAGCTCACCAGGGATAGCCTCCTACAATGAGCAGTTCTTC. Full variable domain (remainder filled in from reference TRBV18 and TRBJ2-1): NAGVMQNPRHLVRRRGQEARLRCSPMKGHSHVYWYRQLPEEGLKFMVYLQKENIIDESGMPKERFSAEFPKEGPSILRIQQVVRGDSAAYFCASSPGIASYNEQFFGPGTRLTVL.